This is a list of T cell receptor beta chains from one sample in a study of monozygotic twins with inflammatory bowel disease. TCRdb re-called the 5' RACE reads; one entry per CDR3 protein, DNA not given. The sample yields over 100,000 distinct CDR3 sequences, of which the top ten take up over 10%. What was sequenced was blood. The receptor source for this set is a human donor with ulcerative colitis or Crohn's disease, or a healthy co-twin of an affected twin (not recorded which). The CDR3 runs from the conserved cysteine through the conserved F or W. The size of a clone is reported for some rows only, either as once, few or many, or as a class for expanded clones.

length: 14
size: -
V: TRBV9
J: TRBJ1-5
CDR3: CASSADDSGQPRHF

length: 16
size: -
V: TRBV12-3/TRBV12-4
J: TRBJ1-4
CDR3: CASSLSRGSTNEKLFF

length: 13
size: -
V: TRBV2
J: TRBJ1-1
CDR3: CASNLRGSTEAFF

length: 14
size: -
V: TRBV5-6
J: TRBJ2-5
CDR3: CASSSWYDLETQYF

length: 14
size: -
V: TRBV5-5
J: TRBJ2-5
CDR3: CASRPGTREETQYF

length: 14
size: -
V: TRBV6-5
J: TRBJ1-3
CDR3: CASSSLRPGNTIYF

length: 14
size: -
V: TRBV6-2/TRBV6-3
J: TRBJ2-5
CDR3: CASSFEGQVETQYF

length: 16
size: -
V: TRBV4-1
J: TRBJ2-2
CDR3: CASSQTSGGYTGELFF

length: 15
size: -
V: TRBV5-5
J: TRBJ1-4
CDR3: CASTMDISDGEKLFF

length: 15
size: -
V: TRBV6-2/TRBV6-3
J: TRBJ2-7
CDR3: CASHPASTGGHEQYF

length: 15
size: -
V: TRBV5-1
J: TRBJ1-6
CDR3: CASSGGGTENSPLHF

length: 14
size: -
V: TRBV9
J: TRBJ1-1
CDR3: CASSLKRENTEAFF

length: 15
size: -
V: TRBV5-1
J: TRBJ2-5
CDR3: CASTPAPDEAETQYF

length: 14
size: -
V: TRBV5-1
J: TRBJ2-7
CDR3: CASSSGGSPYEQYF

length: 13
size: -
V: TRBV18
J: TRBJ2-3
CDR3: CASSSGQLDTQYF

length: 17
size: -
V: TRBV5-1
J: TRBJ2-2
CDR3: CASSLVTALTETGELFF

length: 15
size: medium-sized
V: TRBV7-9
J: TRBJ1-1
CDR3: CASSSTDRENTEAFF